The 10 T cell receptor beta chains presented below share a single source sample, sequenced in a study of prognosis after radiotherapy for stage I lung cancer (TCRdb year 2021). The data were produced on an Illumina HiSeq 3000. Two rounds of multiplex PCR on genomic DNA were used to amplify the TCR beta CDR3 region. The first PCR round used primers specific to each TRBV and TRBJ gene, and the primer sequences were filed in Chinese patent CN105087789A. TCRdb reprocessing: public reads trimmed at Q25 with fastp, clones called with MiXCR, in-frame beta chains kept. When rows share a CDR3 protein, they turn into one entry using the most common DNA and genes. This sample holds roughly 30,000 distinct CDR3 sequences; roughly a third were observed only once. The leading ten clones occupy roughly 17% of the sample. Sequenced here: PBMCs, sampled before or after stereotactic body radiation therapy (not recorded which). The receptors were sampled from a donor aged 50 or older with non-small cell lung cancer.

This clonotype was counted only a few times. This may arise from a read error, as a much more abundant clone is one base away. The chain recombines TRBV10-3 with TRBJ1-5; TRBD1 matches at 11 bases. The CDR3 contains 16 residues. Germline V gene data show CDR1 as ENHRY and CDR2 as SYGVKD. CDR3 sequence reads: CAIGDRGQGEGRPQHF. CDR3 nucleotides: TGTGCCATCGGTGACCGGGGACAGGGGGAGGGTCGGCCCCAGCATTTT.

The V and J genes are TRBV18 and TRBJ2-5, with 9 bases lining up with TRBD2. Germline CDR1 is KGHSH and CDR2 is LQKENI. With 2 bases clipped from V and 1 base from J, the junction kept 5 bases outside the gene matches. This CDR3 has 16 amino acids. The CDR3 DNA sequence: TGTGCCAGCTCACCAAACCGACTAGCGGCCCAAGAGACCCAGTACTTC. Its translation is CASSPNRLAAQETQYF.

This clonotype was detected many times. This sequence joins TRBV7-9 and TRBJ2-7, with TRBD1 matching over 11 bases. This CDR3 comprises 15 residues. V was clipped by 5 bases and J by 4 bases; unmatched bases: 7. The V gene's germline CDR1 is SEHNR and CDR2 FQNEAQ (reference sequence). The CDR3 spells CASSALDRGLYEQYF. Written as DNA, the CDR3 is TGTGCCAGCAGCGCACTGGACAGGGGGCTGTACGAGCAGTACTTC.

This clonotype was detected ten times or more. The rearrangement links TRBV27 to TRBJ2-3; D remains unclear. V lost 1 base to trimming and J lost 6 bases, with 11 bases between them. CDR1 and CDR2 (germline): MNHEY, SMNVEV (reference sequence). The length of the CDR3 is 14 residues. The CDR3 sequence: CASSLWGMSDTQYF. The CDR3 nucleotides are TGTGCCAGCAGTTTATGGGGAATGAGCGATACGCAGTATTTT.

As DNA, the CDR3 is TGTGCCAGCTTTTCAGACAGTTCCTACGAGCAGTACTTC. It specifies CASFSDSSYEQYF. The gene calls are TRBV28 and TRBJ2-7; D is perhaps TRBD1 (5 bases). Germline lookup yields CDR1 MDHEN and CDR2 SYDVKM. The CDR3 sequence is 13 residues long. The V end lost 8 bases, the J end lost 1 base, and 12 bases lay between the germline ends.

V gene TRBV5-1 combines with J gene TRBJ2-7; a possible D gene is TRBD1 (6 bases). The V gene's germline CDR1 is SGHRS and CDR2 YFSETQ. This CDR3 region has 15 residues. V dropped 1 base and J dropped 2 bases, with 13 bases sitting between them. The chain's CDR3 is CASSLYPTGPYEQYF. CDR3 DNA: TGCGCCAGCAGCTTGTACCCGACAGGCCCCTACGAGCAGTACTTC.

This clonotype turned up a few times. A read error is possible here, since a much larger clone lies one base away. The CDR3 sequence is CASRRTGTGYEQYF. CDR3 nucleotides: TGTGCCAGCAGACGCACCGGGACAGGCTACGAGCAGTACTTC. The chain is built from TRBV3-1 and TRBJ2-7, with TRBD1 matching 8 bases. Germline V gives CDR1 LGHDT, CDR2 YNNKEL (reference sequence). This CDR3 is built from 14 residues. With 6 bases clipped from V and 3 bases from J, the junction kept 7 bases outside the gene matches.

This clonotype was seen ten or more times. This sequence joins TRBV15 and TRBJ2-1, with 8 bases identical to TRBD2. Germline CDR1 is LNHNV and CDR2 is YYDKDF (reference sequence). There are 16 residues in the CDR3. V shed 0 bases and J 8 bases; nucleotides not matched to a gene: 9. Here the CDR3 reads CATSRDLTGGPDEQFF. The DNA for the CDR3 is TGTGCCACCAGCAGAGATCTGACGGGAGGGCCTGATGAGCAGTTCTTC.

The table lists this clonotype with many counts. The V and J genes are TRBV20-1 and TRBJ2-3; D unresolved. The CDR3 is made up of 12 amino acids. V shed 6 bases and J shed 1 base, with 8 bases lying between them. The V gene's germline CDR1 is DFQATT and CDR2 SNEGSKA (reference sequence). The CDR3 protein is CSATGGTDTQYF. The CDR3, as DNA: TGCAGTGCGACGGGCGGCACAGATACGCAGTATTTT.

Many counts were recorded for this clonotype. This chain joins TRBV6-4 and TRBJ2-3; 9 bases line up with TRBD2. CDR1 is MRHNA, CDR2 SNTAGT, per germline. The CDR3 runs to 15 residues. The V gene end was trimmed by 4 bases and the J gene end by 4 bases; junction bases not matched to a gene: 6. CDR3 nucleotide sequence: TGTGCCAGCAGTGTGGGCGGGGGGGCTCCAGATACGCAGTATTTT. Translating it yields CASSVGGGAPDTQYF.